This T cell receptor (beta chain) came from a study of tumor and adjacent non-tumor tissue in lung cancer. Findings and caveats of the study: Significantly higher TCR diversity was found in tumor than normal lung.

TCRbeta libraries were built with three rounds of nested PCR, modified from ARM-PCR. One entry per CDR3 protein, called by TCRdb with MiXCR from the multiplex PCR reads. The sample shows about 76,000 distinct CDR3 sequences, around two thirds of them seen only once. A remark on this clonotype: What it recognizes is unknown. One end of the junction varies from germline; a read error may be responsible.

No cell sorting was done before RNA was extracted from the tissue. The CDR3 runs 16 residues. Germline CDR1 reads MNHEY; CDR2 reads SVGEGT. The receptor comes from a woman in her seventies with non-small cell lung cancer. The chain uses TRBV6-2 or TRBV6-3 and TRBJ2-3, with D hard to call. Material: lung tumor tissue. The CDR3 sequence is CASSYSKIDPTDTRYF. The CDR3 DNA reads TGTGCCAGCAGCTACTCGAAAATAGACCCCACAGATACGCGGTATTTT.